Below are 2 T cell receptor beta chains sequenced from a single sample in a study of control samples from healthy donors and cancer patients. Sequenced by immunoSEQ multiplex PCR; TCRdb stores in-frame clones only, minus some. Among some 150,000 clones listed, over 85% were seen once. Specimen: blood. All receptors derive from a man aged 35-49 years in good health.

As DNA, the CDR3 is TGTGCCAGCAGCTTACAGGGTTACACTGAAGCTTTCTTT. It specifies CASSLQGYTEAFF. The chain joins TRBV7-2 to TRBJ1-1; possibly TRBD1 for D (5 bases). The CDR3 runs 13 residues. V lost 2 bases and J lost 3, with 7 bases in between. From germline, CDR1 is SGHTA and CDR2 FQGNSA. Full variable domain (missing parts from reference TRBV7-2 and TRBJ1-1): GAGVSQSPSNKVTEKGKDVELRCDPISGHTALYWYRQSLGQGLEFLIYFQGNSAPDKSGLPSDRFSAERTGGSVSTLTIQRTQQEDSAVYLCASSLQGYTEAFFGQGTRLTVV.

J is TRBJ2-5 and V is TRBV6-6; possible D gene TRBD1, 6 bases. Trimming left V 0 bases short and J 2 bases short, with 10 bases between. Looked up from germline, CDR1 is MNHNY and CDR2 is SVGAGI (reference sequence). The CDR3 totals 15 residues. CDR3 in amino acids: CASSYSRGSQETQYF. CDR3 nucleotide sequence: TGTGCCAGCAGTTACTCGAGGGGGAGTCAAGAGACCCAGTACTTC.